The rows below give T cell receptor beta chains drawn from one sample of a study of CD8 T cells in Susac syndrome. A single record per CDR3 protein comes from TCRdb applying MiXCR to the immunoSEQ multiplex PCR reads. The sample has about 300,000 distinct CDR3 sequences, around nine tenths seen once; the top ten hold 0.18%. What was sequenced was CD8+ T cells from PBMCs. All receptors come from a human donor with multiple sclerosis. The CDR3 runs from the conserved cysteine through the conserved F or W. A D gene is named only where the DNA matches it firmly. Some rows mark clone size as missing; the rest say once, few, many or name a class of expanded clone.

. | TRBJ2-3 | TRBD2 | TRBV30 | CAQDGGRGASDTQYF | TGTGCCCAAGATGGGGGGCGGGGGGCTTCAGATACGCAGTATTTT
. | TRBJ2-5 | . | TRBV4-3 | CASSHGPGRQETQYF | TGCGCCAGCAGCCACGGTCCAGGTCGCCAAGAGACCCAGTACTTC
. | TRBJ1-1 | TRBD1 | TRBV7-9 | CASAGQGVSEAFF | TGTGCCAGTGCGGGACAGGGAGTCTCCGAAGCTTTCTTT
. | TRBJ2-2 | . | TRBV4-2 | CASSQGASSGELFF | TGTGCCAGCAGCCAAGGGGCTAGCAGCGGGGAGCTGTTTTTT
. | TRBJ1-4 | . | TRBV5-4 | CASSNTGSNEKLFF | TGTGCCAGCAGCAACACAGGGAGTAATGAAAAACTGTTTTTT
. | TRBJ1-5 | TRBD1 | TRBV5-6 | CASSLTGARRNQPQHF | TGTGCCAGCAGCTTGACAGGGGCGCGGCGGAATCAGCCCCAGCATTTT
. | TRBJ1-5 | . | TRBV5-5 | CASSHSELNQPQHF | TGTGCCAGCAGCCATTCGGAGTTAAATCAGCCCCAGCATTTT
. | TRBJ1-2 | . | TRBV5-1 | CASSPVTGHPGYTF | TGCGCCAGCAGCCCGGTCACAGGCCACCCCGGCTACACCTTC
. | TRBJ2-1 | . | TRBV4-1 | CASSQVGSSYNEQFF | TGCGCCAGCAGCCAAGTGGGGAGCTCCTACAATGAGCAGTTCTTC
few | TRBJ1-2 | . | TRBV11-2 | CASSSFEDLEYGYTF | TGTGCCAGCAGCTCCTTTGAGGACCTCGAATATGGCTACACCTTC
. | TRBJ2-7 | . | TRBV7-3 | CASSLTQGGEQYF | TGTGCCAGCAGCTTAACTCAGGGAGGCGAGCAGTACTTC
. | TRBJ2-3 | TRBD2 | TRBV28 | CASSLNLGGRTDTQYF | TGTGCCAGCAGTCTGAATCTGGGAGGGCGAACAGATACGCAGTATTTT
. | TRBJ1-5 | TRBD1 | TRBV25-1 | CASSEWDSPGPQHF | TGTGCCAGCAGTGAATGGGACAGTCCCGGGCCCCAGCATTTT
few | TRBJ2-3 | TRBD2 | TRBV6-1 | CASSPRGLADTDTQYF | TGTGCCAGCAGCCCACGGGGACTAGCGGATACAGATACGCAGTATTTT
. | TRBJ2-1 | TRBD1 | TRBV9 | CASSVQGAAWDEQFF | TGTGCCAGCAGCGTGCAGGGGGCGGCATGGGATGAGCAGTTCTTC
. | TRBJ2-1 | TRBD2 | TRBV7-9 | CASSPWGLAGVGDNEQFF | TGTGCCAGCAGCCCGTGGGGACTAGCGGGAGTAGGGGACAATGAGCAGTTCTTC
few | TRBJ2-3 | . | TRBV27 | CASRTSLGSDTQYF | TGTGCCAGCAGAACTAGTCTTGGTTCAGATACGCAGTATTTT
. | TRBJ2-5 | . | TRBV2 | CASSESLAWGQETQYF | TGTGCCAGCAGTGAGTCGCTAGCGTGGGGCCAAGAGACCCAGTACTTC
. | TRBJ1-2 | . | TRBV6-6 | CASSIGAGRVDYGYTF | TGTGCCAGCAGTATCGGGGCAGGGAGGGTCGACTATGGCTACACCTTC
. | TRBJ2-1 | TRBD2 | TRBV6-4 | CASSDGASGSGGEQFF | TGTGCCAGCAGTGACGGGGCTAGCGGGAGTGGAGGGGAGCAGTTCTTC
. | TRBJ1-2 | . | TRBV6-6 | CASSSLPTASDYGYTF | TGTGCCAGCAGTTCCCTACCGACAGCTTCAGACTATGGCTACACCTTC
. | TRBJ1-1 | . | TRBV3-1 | CASSQGMGTNTEAFF | TGTGCCAGCAGCCAGGGTATGGGGACGAACACTGAAGCTTTCTTT
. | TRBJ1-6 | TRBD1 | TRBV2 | CASSDLQTGTEYNSPLHF | TGTGCCAGCAGTGACCTCCAAACCGGGACAGAGTATAATTCACCCCTCCACTTT
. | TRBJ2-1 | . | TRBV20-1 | CSASTYNEQFF | TGCAGTGCTAGTACTTACAATGAGCAGTTCTTC
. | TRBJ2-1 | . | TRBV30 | CAWSNSDSGHEQFF | TGTGCCTGGAGCAATTCGGACAGCGGGCATGAGCAGTTCTTC
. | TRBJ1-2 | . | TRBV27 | CASSLSGGFDGYTF | TGTGCCAGCAGTTTATCGGGCGGTTTCGATGGCTACACCTTC
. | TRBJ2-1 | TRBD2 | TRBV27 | CASSQLQAGGPSEQFF | TGTGCCAGCAGTCAACTCCAAGCGGGGGGGCCGAGTGAGCAGTTCTTC
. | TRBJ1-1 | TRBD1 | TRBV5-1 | CASSLDVGQGTAGTEAFF | TGCGCCAGCAGCCTGGATGTGGGACAGGGGACCGCAGGCACTGAAGCTTTCTTT
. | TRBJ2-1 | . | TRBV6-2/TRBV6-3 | CASRNGLNEQFF | TGTGCCAGCAGAAACGGACTCAATGAGCAGTTCTTC
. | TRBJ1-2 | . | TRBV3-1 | CASSLREELNYGYTF | TGTGCCAGCAGCCTGCGGGAGGAGCTAAACTATGGCTACACCTTC
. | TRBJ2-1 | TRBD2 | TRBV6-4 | CASSALAGGANEQFF | TGTGCCAGCAGTGCTCTAGCGGGAGGGGCCAATGAGCAGTTCTTC
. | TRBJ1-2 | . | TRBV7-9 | CASSFITAGTYYGYTF | TGTGCCAGCAGCTTTATAACGGCGGGGACTTACTATGGCTACACCTTC
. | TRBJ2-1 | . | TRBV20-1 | CSARDPQDTQNNEQFF | TGCAGTGCTAGAGATCCTCAGGACACCCAAAACAATGAGCAGTTCTTC
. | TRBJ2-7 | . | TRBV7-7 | CASSTGNSYEQYF | TGTGCTAGCAGTACCGGGAACTCCTACGAGCAGTACTTC
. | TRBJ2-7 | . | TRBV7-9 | CASSTGLGIDEQYF | TGTGCCAGCAGCACGGGTCTCGGGATCGACGAGCAGTACTTC
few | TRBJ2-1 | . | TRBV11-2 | CASSFGGNEQFF | TGTGCCAGCAGCTTTGGTGGGAATGAGCAGTTCTTC
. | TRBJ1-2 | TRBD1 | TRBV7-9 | CASSQTGANYGYTF | TGTGCCAGCTCTCAAACAGGGGCGAACTATGGCTACACCTTC
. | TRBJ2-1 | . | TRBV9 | CASSVGDNSYNEQFF | TGTGCCAGCAGCGTAGGGGATAACTCCTACAATGAGCAGTTCTTC
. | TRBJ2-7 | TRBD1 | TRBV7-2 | CASSLGTGAEQYF | TGTGCCAGCAGCTTAGGGACAGGGGCTGAGCAGTACTTC
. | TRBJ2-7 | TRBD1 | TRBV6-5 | CASTSSDRVYEQYF | TGTGCCAGCACTTCGTCGGACAGGGTCTACGAGCAGTACTTC
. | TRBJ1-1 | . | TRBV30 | CAWSVREGTEAFF | TGTGCCTGGAGTGTACGGGAAGGCACTGAAGCTTTCTTT
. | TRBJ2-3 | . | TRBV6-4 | CASSELHGSTDTQYF | TGTGCCAGCAGTGAACTCCACGGCAGCACAGATACGCAGTATTTT
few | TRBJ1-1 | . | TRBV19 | CASSTGMNTEAFF | TGTGCCAGTTCTACAGGAATGAACACTGAAGCTTTCTTT
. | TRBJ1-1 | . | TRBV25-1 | CASTSGNTEAFF | TGTGCCAGCACCTCGGGGAACACTGAAGCTTTCTTT
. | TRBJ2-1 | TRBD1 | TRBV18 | CASSPDRVNAEQFF | TGTGCCAGCTCACCGGACAGGGTTAACGCTGAGCAGTTCTTC
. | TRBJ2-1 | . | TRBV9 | CASSVGLRETVYNEQFF | TGTGCCAGCAGCGTCGGACTTAGGGAAACCGTATACAATGAGCAGTTCTTC